What follows describes a single T cell receptor (beta chain). The antigen is not known. The sample belongs to a study of radiotherapy plus CTLA-4 blockade in lung cancer. Study as a whole: Objective response rate was about 18%; disease control rate, approximately 30%. The study's findings and limits: Clones derived from tumor TCRs expanded in blood after radiotherapy plus ipilimumab.

Measured with immunoSEQ multiplex PCR; TCRdb has only the in-frame clones, and not every one. The sample comprises roughly 50,000 clones, around four fifths of which are singletons, and about 5% rests with the top ten. Trimming removed 3 bases from V and 2 bases from J; junction bases left unmatched: 13. The CDR3 has 18 amino acids. Germline CDR1 reads MGHRA; CDR2 reads YSYEKL. Here the sequenced sample was peripheral blood, taken from a patient treated with radiotherapy plus ipilimumab. This chain connects TRBV4-1 to TRBJ2-3, with 8 positions matching TRBD2. This TCR was sampled from a human donor with non-small cell lung cancer whose response to radiotherapy plus ipilimumab could not be evaluated. The DNA of the CDR3 is TGCGCCAGCAGCCAGGGTAGCGGGAAGGGGGGGGTCACAGATACGCAGTATTTT. Its translation: CASSQGSGKGGVTDTQYF.